The 32 T cell receptor beta chains presented below share a single source sample, sequenced in a study of T cell repertoires in cytomegalovirus infection (dated by TCRdb to between 2018 and 2021). Sequencing took place on an Illumina HiSeq 1500. The public reads were quality trimmed at Q25 with fastp and then assembled into clones with MiXCR by TCRdb, keeping productive beta chains. Duplicate CDR3 protein sequences are folded into a single record with the most common DNA and genes. The sample table holds around 71,000 distinct CDR3 sequences, of which 20% were seen once. Jointly, the top ten make up roughly two thirds of the sample. The treatment or condition label here, explained by the study, means: in vitro stimulation with specific CMV peptide epitopes to enrich CMV-specific T cells. Antigen specificity for these receptors is unknown. The material was CD8+ T cells from cultured PBMCs, obtained from culture after CMV antigen stimulation. These TCRs come from a human donor in good health (CMV status not recorded). Some clones in this sample may be carry-over from other donors' samples.

This clonotype has just a few counts. V gene TRBV6-5 combines with J gene TRBJ1-1, with D possibly being TRBD1 (6 bases). CDR1 MNHEY and CDR2 SVGAGI come from the germline V gene. With 0 bases removed from V and 11 bases from J, the gap between germline ends came to 10 bases. This CDR3 region has 12 residues. Here the CDR3 reads CASSYSAGVAFF. The DNA of the CDR3 is TGTGCCAGCAGTTACTCGGCAGGGGTGGCTTTCTTT.

This clonotype was recorded a few times. V usage is TRBV7-2 and J usage is TRBJ2-3; D gene uncertain. This CDR3 region has 15 residues. The V gene's germline CDR1 is SGHTA and CDR2 FQGNSA. V was trimmed by 0 bases and J by 5 bases, leaving 12 bases between them. DNA for the CDR3: TGTGCCAGCAGCTTAGCCCATTCTCGCGGAGATACGCAGTATTTT. Translation gives CASSLAHSRGDTQYF.

In its sample, this clonotype was seen a few times. The chain combines TRBV4-1 with TRBJ1-5; D might be TRBD1 (5 bases). The CDR3 is made up of 16 amino acids. Trimming took off 1 base at V and 2 bases at J, with 12 bases between the two ends. Germline CDR1 reads MGHRA; CDR2 reads YSYEKL. The CDR3 spells CASSQGGGYGNQPQHF. CDR3 nucleotide sequence: TGCGCCAGCAGCCAAGGGGGGGGATACGGCAATCAGCCCCAGCATTTT.

V usage is TRBV9 and J usage is TRBJ2-3; possibly TRBD2 for D (6 bases). Germline V gives CDR1 SGDLS, CDR2 YYNGEE. V was pared by 4 bases and J by 4 bases, with 16 bases between. The CDR3 totals 15 residues. The CDR3 bases are TGTGCCAGCAGCTCCTCCGGGGGAGGACCAGATACGCAGTATTTT. This sequence encodes CASSSSGGGPDTQYF.

This clonotype was observed a handful of times. The chain recombines TRBV7-6 with TRBJ1-4; D not certain. V was trimmed by 3 bases and J by 8 bases, leaving 22 bases between them. CDR3 size: 17 residues. Germline-derived CDR1 and CDR2 are SGHVS and FNYEAQ. The CDR3, as DNA: TGTGCCAGCAGCTTCCACCCGGACGGCCTCGTTGAGGAAAAACTGTTTTTT. Its translation: CASSFHPDGLVEEKLFF.

A few counts support this clonotype. The chain joins TRBV7-3 to TRBJ1-4; the D is unclear. In germline, CDR1 is SGHTA, CDR2 FQGTGA. V shed 6 bases and J shed 4 bases, with 15 bases lying between them. The CDR3 contains 15 residues. The CDR3 protein is CASSLAGDDNEKLFF. CDR3 in DNA: TGTGCCAGCAGTCTTGCGGGAGATGATAATGAAAAACTGTTTTTT.

This clonotype was counted only a few times. J is TRBJ2-5 and V is TRBV12-3 or TRBV12-4, with unresolved D. The CDR3 length is 11 residues. V lost 6 bases and J lost 5, with 7 bases in between. CDR3 protein: CASRGRETQYF. CDR3 DNA: TGTGCCAGCAGGGGTAGGGAGACCCAGTACTTC.

This chain connects TRBV12-3 or TRBV12-4 to TRBJ1-1; tentative D call: TRBD1 (6 bases). Trimming left V 3 bases short and J 4 bases short, with 18 bases between. The CDR3 is made up of 16 amino acids. The CDR3 region is CASSFRPGGPGTEAFF. The CDR3 DNA sequence: TGTGCCAGCAGTTTTAGGCCCGGGGGGCCGGGCACTGAAGCTTTCTTT.

This clonotype was counted once. The chain uses TRBV12-3 or TRBV12-4 and TRBJ1-2, with unresolved D. The CDR3 totals 13 residues. V lost 6 bases to trimming and J lost 4 bases, with 12 bases between them. The CDR3: CASSLSTSYGYTF. Here the CDR3 DNA reads TGTGCCAGCAGCCTCAGTACTTCCTATGGCTACACCTTC.

This clonotype turned up a few times. The chain joins TRBV6-5 to TRBJ2-7, with TRBD1 identical over 7 bases. Germline lookup yields CDR1 MNHEY and CDR2 SVGAGI. The J segment lost 2 bases and the V segment lost 4 bases, leaving 11 bases of the junction unmatched. This CDR3 spans 16 amino acids. CDR3 residues: CASSLLRGQGAYEQYF. The CDR3 region has the DNA TGTGCCAGCAGTTTGCTTCGCGGGCAGGGGGCCTACGAGCAGTACTTC.

The chain joins TRBV12-3 or TRBV12-4 to TRBJ2-3; D perhaps matches TRBD2 (6 bases). The CDR3 length is 12 residues. The ends were cut back, 4 bases at V and 5 bases at J, with 7 bases in the middle. The CDR3 here is CASSSGLDTQYF. DNA of the CDR3: TGTGCCAGCAGTTCGGGACTAGATACGCAGTATTTT.

This clonotype has ten or more counts. V usage is TRBV6-6 and J usage is TRBJ2-1; 7 bases fit TRBD1. The V segment lost 7 bases and the J segment 1 base; nucleotides outside the gene matches: 4. This CDR3 spans 14 amino acids. Germline values: CDR1 MNHNY, CDR2 SVGAGI (reference sequence). CDR3 protein: CASTSGGSYNEQFF. The DNA for the CDR3 is TGTGCCAGCACGTCAGGGGGTTCCTACAATGAGCAGTTCTTC.

The genes are TRBV14 and TRBJ1-1; TRBD1 matches at 9 bases. The trim removed 7 bases at V and 5 bases at J, leaving 8 bases unmatched. Germline V gene lookup returns CDR1 SGHDN and CDR2 FVKESK. The CDR3 is made up of 14 amino acids. CDR3 in amino acids: CASTLTGGSTEAFF. CDR3 coding DNA: TGTGCCAGCACCTTAACAGGGGGCTCGACTGAAGCTTTCTTT.

This sequence joins TRBV27 and TRBJ2-7; D is unclear. This CDR3 is 12 amino acids long. Germline V CDR1 and CDR2: MNHEY, SMNVEV (reference sequence). V was pared by 5 bases and J by 4 bases, with 9 bases between. Here the CDR3 DNA reads TGTGCCAGCAGTAAAAACCGGTACGAGCAGTACTTC. Translated, it gives CASSKNRYEQYF.

This sequence joins TRBV6-6 and TRBJ2-3, with D perhaps assigned TRBD1 or TRBD2 (6 bases each). The germline V gene has CDR1 MNHNY and CDR2 SVGAGI (reference sequence). V was clipped by 6 bases and J by 0 bases, with 10 bases between them. The CDR3 length is 14 residues. For the CDR3, the DNA is TGTGCCAGCAGCCCGGGGGCTAGCACAGATACGCAGTATTTT. It encodes CASSPGASTDTQYF.

The chain recombines TRBV12-3 or TRBV12-4 with TRBJ1-2, with D possibly TRBD1 on 5 matching bases. The CDR3 length is 14 residues. V gave up 5 bases and J gave up 4 bases, with 14 bases separating them. The CDR3 sequence is CASSTGTRSYGYTF. The CDR3 DNA sequence: TGTGCCAGCAGTACCGGGACGCGGAGCTATGGCTACACCTTC.

This clonotype was counted a few times. The V and J genes are TRBV19 and TRBJ1-1; D unresolved. The ends were cut back, 5 bases at V and 1 base at J, with 8 bases in the middle. The CDR3 is 13 amino acids. From germline, CDR1 is LNHDA and CDR2 SQIVND (reference sequence). This chain's CDR3 is CASSHGSNTEAFF. CDR3 bases: TGTGCCAGTAGTCACGGGTCGAACACTGAAGCTTTCTTT. The variable domain in full, with the rest retrieved from reference TRBV19 and TRBJ1-1, is DGGITQSPKYLFRKEGQNVTLSCEQNLNHDAMYWYRQDPGQGLRLIYYSQIVNDFQKGDIAEGYSVSREKKESFPLTVTSAQKNPTAFYLCASSHGSNTEAFFGQGTRLTVV.

The chain has TRBV4-1 and TRBJ2-6, with D hard to call. The length of the CDR3 is 16 residues. The V gene's germline CDR1 is MGHRA and CDR2 YSYEKL. The V gene lost 0 bases and the J gene lost 2 bases, with 8 bases spanning the gap. CDR3 DNA: TGCGCCAGCAGCCAAGAATCTGGGCCTGGGGCCAACGTCCTGACTTTC. Residues: CASSQESGPGANVLTF.

CDR3 residues: CASSLDGRRSYEQYF. Written as DNA, the CDR3 is TGTGCCAGCAGCTTAGATGGCCGTCGCTCCTACGAGCAGTACTTC. The chain carries TRBV11-2 and TRBJ2-7, with D unresolved. Trimming stripped 0 bases from V and 0 bases from J, with 9 bases between. The CDR3 loop spans 15 amino acids. Germline V gene data show CDR1 as SGHAT and CDR2 as FQNNGV. Using reference TRBV11-2 and TRBJ2-7 for the parts outside the CDR3, the full variable domain is EAGVAQSPRYKIIEKRQSVAFWCNPISGHATLYWYQQILGQGPKLLIQFQNNGVVDDSQLPKDRFSAERLKGVDSTLKIQPAKLEDSAVYLCASSLDGRRSYEQYFGPGTRLTVT.

This clonotype has more than one count but fewer than ten. The chain employs TRBV3-1 and TRBJ2-1; D is ambiguous. In germline, CDR1 is LGHDT, CDR2 YNNKEL (reference sequence). The CDR3 extends over 13 amino acids. Trimming removed 3 bases at V and 3 bases at J, with 6 bases between. The CDR3 DNA reads TGTGCCAGCAGCCAGGTTAACTACAATGAGCAGTTCTTC. Its protein product is CASSQVNYNEQFF.

J is TRBJ2-1 and V is TRBV6-2 or TRBV6-3, with 7 positions matching TRBD1. With 7 bases clipped from V and 2 bases from J, the junction kept 8 bases outside the gene matches. Per the germline V gene, CDR1 is MNHEY and CDR2 is SVGEGT. The length of the CDR3 is 15 residues. CDR3 loop: CASTPDRATYNEQFF. CDR3 nucleotide sequence: TGTGCCAGCACCCCCGACAGGGCAACCTACAATGAGCAGTTCTTC.

This clonotype came up many times. The rearrangement uses TRBV7-8 and TRBJ1-1; D possibly corresponds to TRBD1 (5 bases). The ends were cut back, 4 bases at V and 4 bases at J, with 13 bases in the middle. In germline, CDR1 is SGHVS, CDR2 FQNEAQ. CDR3 length: 14 residues. CDR3 DNA: TGTGCCAGCAGCTCCCTTAGGGGATTCACTGAAGCTTTCTTT. It yields the protein CASSSLRGFTEAFF.

The V call is TRBV4-1, the J call TRBJ1-4, with no clear D. With 0 bases removed from V and 8 bases from J, the gap between germline ends came to 13 bases. CDR1 is MGHRA and CDR2 is YSYEKL in the germline V gene. The length of the CDR3 is 15 residues. CDR3 sequence reads: CASSQDVTSDEKLFF. The CDR3 DNA follows: TGCGCCAGCAGCCAAGACGTAACCTCGGACGAAAAACTGTTTTTT.

This chain uses TRBV2 with TRBJ1-1; 9 nucleotides match TRBD1. The CDR3 has 10 amino acids. The germline V gene has CDR1 SNHLY and CDR2 FYNNEI. V gave up 10 bases and J gave up 10 bases; unmatched junction bases: 4. As DNA, the CDR3 is TGTGCCATTCAGGACAGGGGAGCTTTCTTT. Protein sequence: CAIQDRGAFF.

This clonotype occurred a few times. The chain couples TRBV5-6 to TRBJ1-1; no clear D gene. V shed 4 bases and J shed 0 bases, with 10 bases lying between them. The CDR3 runs 14 residues. CDR1 is SGHDT, CDR2 YYEEEE, per germline. The CDR3 sequence: CASSMDGLNTEAFF. The CDR3 bases are TGTGCCAGCAGCATGGACGGACTGAACACTGAAGCTTTCTTT.

The rearrangement links TRBV6-6 to TRBJ2-3, with 9 nucleotides matching TRBD2. Germline CDR1 reads MNHNY; CDR2 reads SVGAGI (reference sequence). CDR3 size: 17 residues. Losses at the gene ends were 5 bases for V and 3 bases for J; bases not matched to a gene: 12. CDR3 loop: CASSLLTSGFGTDTQYF. CDR3 DNA sequence: TGTGCCAGCAGTCTCCTGACTAGCGGTTTTGGGACAGATACGCAGTATTTT.

This chain uses TRBV12-3 or TRBV12-4 with TRBJ1-2; TRBD1 matches 11 bases. The CDR3 runs to 12 residues. With V trimmed by 6 bases and J by 8 bases, 2 bases remained unmatched. The CDR3 DNA is TGTGCCAGCAGGGACAGGGGGCCCGGCTACACCTTC. Its protein is CASRDRGPGYTF.

The rearrangement links TRBV7-2 to TRBJ2-7; D call uncertain. Germline V lookup: CDR1 SGHTA, CDR2 FQGNSA. The V gene lost 0 bases and the J gene lost 4 bases, with 7 bases spanning the gap. The CDR3 contains 13 residues. CDR3 amino acids: CASSLANEYEQYF. The CDR3 DNA sequence: TGTGCCAGCAGCTTAGCGAACGAATACGAGCAGTACTTC. The complete variable domain, with remaining parts taken from reference TRBV7-2 and TRBJ2-7, reads GAGVSQSPSNKVTEKGKDVELRCDPISGHTALYWYRQSLGQGLEFLIYFQGNSAPDKSGLPSDRFSAERTGGSVSTLTIQRTQQEDSAVYLCASSLANEYEQYFGPGTRLTVT.

The genes are TRBV28 and TRBJ1-2; unclear D gene. Trimming left V 1 base short and J 3 bases short, with 15 bases between. Germline assignment: CDR1 MDHEN and CDR2 SYDVKM. CDR3 length equals 16 residues. In DNA, the CDR3 is TGTGCCAGCAGTTTATCCAATCGTCCGGGCCACTATGGCTACACCTTC. Protein: CASSLSNRPGHYGYTF.

This rearrangement joins TRBV11-2 to TRBJ2-4, with TRBD2 as a possible D gene (6 bases). The germline CDR1 and CDR2 sequences are SGHAT and FQNNGV. There are 16 residues in the CDR3. Trimming removed 4 bases at V and 0 bases at J, with 13 bases between. The CDR3 loop reads CASSYPGGLAKNIQYF. The CDR3 coding sequence is TGTGCCAGCAGCTACCCCGGGGGTCTAGCCAAAAACATTCAGTACTTC.

V usage is TRBV28 and J usage is TRBJ1-5; D not certain. The germline V and J ends were trimmed by 7 bases and 0 bases, with 10 bases remaining between them. Germline CDR1 and CDR2: MDHEN and SYDVKM. This CDR3 contains 14 residues. This CDR3 is CASTTGNSNQPQHF. In DNA, the CDR3 is TGTGCCAGCACGACGGGTAATAGCAATCAGCCCCAGCATTTT. The entire variable domain, with the rest obtained from reference TRBV28 and TRBJ1-5, is as follows: DVKVTQSSRYLVKRTGEKVFLECVQDMDHENMFWYRQDPGLGLRLIYFSYDVKMKEKGDIPEGYSVSREKKERFSLILESASTNQTSMYLCASTTGNSNQPQHFGDGTRLSIL.

This clonotype was seen a handful of times. The chain combines TRBV6-5 with TRBJ1-2, with 8 bases fitting TRBD1. Looked up from germline, CDR1 is MNHEY and CDR2 is SVGAGI. V was pared by 6 bases and J by 0 bases, with 0 bases of the junction left unmatched. The CDR3 covers 13 residues. CDR3 residues: CASRQGANYGYTF. CDR3 nucleotides: TGTGCCAGCAGACAGGGGGCTAACTATGGCTACACCTTC.